Listed here are 17 T cell receptor beta chains from one sample, sequenced in a study of T cell repertoires in cytomegalovirus infection. Their specific antigens are unknown. TCRdb fed the reads into MiXCR, producing one record per CDR3 protein. Among about 740,000 distinct CDR3 sequences, about 30% were seen once, and the ten largest hold 15% to 20%. Specimen: cultured PBMCs, collected from culture after CMV antigen stimulation. These receptor sequences come from a human donor in good health (CMV status not recorded). Some clones in this sample may be carry-over from other donors' samples.

The chain recombines TRBV7-9 with TRBJ1-3; no clear D gene. This CDR3 region has 16 residues. V was pared by 1 base and J by 0 bases, with 10 bases between. Germline V gene data show CDR1 as SEHNR and CDR2 as FQNEAQ (reference sequence). DNA of the CDR3: TGTGCCAGCAGCTTAGTCGGCGGATCCTCTGGAAACACCATATATTTT. This sequence encodes CASSLVGGSSGNTIYF.

This sequence joins TRBV27 and TRBJ2-2; TRBD1 might be the D (5 bases). CDR3 length equals 14 residues. Looked up from germline, CDR1 is MNHEY and CDR2 is SMNVEV (reference sequence). V lost 5 bases, J lost 6 bases, and 13 bases lay in between. The CDR3 nucleotides read TGTGCCAGCAGTCAGAGACGACAGTCCGGGGAGCTGTTTTTT. Protein: CASSQRRQSGELFF.

Only a few counts were recorded for this clonotype. This chain connects TRBV19 to TRBJ1-5; TRBD1 aligns across 9 bases. Losses at the gene ends were 4 bases for V and 8 bases for J; bases not matched to a gene: 6. CDR1 is LNHDA and CDR2 is SQIVND in the germline V gene (reference sequence). This CDR3 spans 14 amino acids. Here the CDR3 DNA reads TGTGCCAGTAGTACTCCGGGACAGGGAAAGCCCCAGCATTTT. This sequence encodes CASSTPGQGKPQHF.

This clonotype was detected many times. V usage is TRBV7-2 and J usage is TRBJ2-5; the match to TRBD1 covers 11 bases. The CDR3 covers 16 residues. Germline assignment: CDR1 SGHTA and CDR2 FQGNSA. J gave up 3 bases and V 1 base, and 4 bases lay outside the gene matches. CDR3 sequence: CASSLVGTGGEETQYF. The CDR3 DNA follows: TGTGCCAGCAGCTTAGTGGGGACAGGGGGTGAAGAGACCCAGTACTTC.

The V gene is TRBV7-2, the J gene TRBJ2-1, with D perhaps being TRBD1 or TRBD2 (5 bases each). The CDR3 length is 15 residues. Germline loops: CDR1 SGHTA, CDR2 FQGNSA. Trimming took off 3 bases at V and 4 bases at J, with 13 bases between the two ends. The CDR3 here is CASSLLGTSYNEQFF. DNA for the CDR3: TGTGCCAGCAGCTTGCTGGGGACCAGTTACAATGAGCAGTTCTTC.

J is TRBJ2-7 and V is TRBV11-2; D assignment may be TRBD1 or TRBD2 (5 bases each). Germline CDR1 is SGHAT and CDR2 is FQNNGV. Trimming pared 4 bases from V and 5 bases from J, leaving 27 bases between. The CDR3 extends over 18 amino acids. As DNA, the CDR3 is TGTGCCAGCAGCTCCGACTGGGAGACAGACAAGCGTGGGAACGAGCAGTACTTC. This translates into CASSSDWETDKRGNEQYF. Full variable domain (missing parts from reference TRBV11-2 and TRBJ2-7): EAGVAQSPRYKIIEKRQSVAFWCNPISGHATLYWYQQILGQGPKLLIQFQNNGVVDDSQLPKDRFSAERLKGVDSTLKIQPAKLEDSAVYLCASSSDWETDKRGNEQYFGPGTRLTVT.

This clonotype came up a few times. The chain combines TRBV7-6 with TRBJ2-7, with a possible D match to TRBD1 (5 bases). This CDR3 has 13 amino acids. Germline values: CDR1 SGHVS, CDR2 FNYEAQ. Trimming cost V 5 bases and J 3 bases, with 11 bases left between them. The chain's CDR3 is CASSRGHNYEQYF. The CDR3 nucleotides are TGTGCCAGCAGCAGAGGACACAACTACGAGCAGTACTTC.

A few counts support this clonotype. V usage is TRBV6-5 and J usage is TRBJ2-7, with 8 bases lining up with TRBD1. The junction had 8 bases not matched to a gene; V was cut back by 9 bases and J by 7 bases. CDR3 length equals 12 residues. CDR1 MNHEY and CDR2 SVGAGI come from the germline V gene. Here the CDR3 reads CASRQGFGEQYF. As DNA, the CDR3 is TGTGCCAGTAGACAGGGGTTTGGGGAGCAGTACTTC.

This clonotype was detected ten times or more. The V call is TRBV6-5, the J call TRBJ2-1, with D unclear. This CDR3 is built from 15 residues. Trimming removed 2 bases from V and 4 bases from J, with 12 bases in between. Germline V lookup: CDR1 MNHEY, CDR2 SVGAGI. CDR3 sequence reads: CASSYTAGPYNEQFF. DNA of the CDR3: TGTGCCAGCAGTTACACGGCAGGTCCTTACAATGAGCAGTTCTTC.

The chain employs TRBV20-1 and TRBJ2-3; the match to TRBD2 covers 14 bases. The CDR3 is 17 residues long. Germline V gene lookup returns CDR1 DFQATT and CDR2 SNEGSKA (reference sequence). V was clipped by 6 bases and J by 1 base; unmatched bases: 9. The CDR3 protein is CSASTSGRAGGTDTQYF. The DNA for the CDR3 is TGCAGTGCGTCGACTAGCGGGAGGGCCGGAGGCACAGATACGCAGTATTTT.

This chain uses TRBV10-3 with TRBJ2-7; TRBD1 matches 10 bases. Looked up from germline, CDR1 is ENHRY and CDR2 is SYGVKD. This CDR3 has 15 amino acids. V gave up 6 bases and J gave up 3 bases; unmatched junction bases: 8. CDR3 loop: CAIRAAGTGVYEQYF. CDR3 coding DNA: TGTGCCATCAGAGCCGCCGGGACAGGGGTCTACGAGCAGTACTTC.

This clonotype was observed at least ten times. The chain recombines TRBV7-2 with TRBJ2-5; D is unclear. In germline, CDR1 is SGHTA, CDR2 FQGNSA. The CDR3 runs to 14 residues. V lost 4 bases, J lost 5 bases, and 14 bases lay in between. The CDR3 bases are TGTGCCAGCAGCTCGGACGCCCTATCGGAGACCCAGTACTTC. The encoded protein is CASSSDALSETQYF.

The chain has TRBV27 and TRBJ2-5, with D possibly being TRBD2 (5 bases). This CDR3 region has 14 residues. The germline V gene encodes CDR1 MNHEY and CDR2 SMNVEV (reference sequence). V was shortened by 4 bases and J by 5 bases, with 14 bases between the two germline ends. CDR3 coding DNA: TGTGCCAGCAGTTACGTTCGGGGTTGGGAGACCCAGTACTTC. This encodes CASSYVRGWETQYF.

This clonotype has more than one count but fewer than ten. V is TRBV12-3 or TRBV12-4 and J is TRBJ2-1; 8 nucleotides align to TRBD2. This CDR3 region has 12 residues. V was clipped by 3 bases and J by 13 bases; unmatched bases: 5. In DNA, the CDR3 is TGTGCCAGCAGTTTTGGAGGGACTAGACAGTTCTTC. Its translation: CASSFGGTRQFF.

This clonotype was found many times. The chain employs TRBV7-2 and TRBJ2-7; tentative D call: TRBD2 (6 bases). The germline gives CDR1 SGHTA, CDR2 FQGNSA. The length of the CDR3 is 14 residues. Trimming shortened V by 2 bases and J by 4 bases, and 12 bases separated the two germline ends. This CDR3 reads CASSLTSGFYEQYF. Written as DNA, the CDR3 is TGTGCCAGCAGCTTAACCAGCGGGTTTTACGAGCAGTACTTC.

The gene calls are TRBV14 and TRBJ2-1; D ambiguous. V was trimmed by 0 bases and J by 4 bases, leaving 10 bases between them. The CDR3 length is 15 residues. CDR1 and CDR2 from the germline V gene are SGHDN and FVKESK. DNA of the CDR3: TGTGCCAGCAGCCAAGATACGCAGCCGTACAATGAGCAGTTCTTC. This sequence encodes CASSQDTQPYNEQFF.

This clonotype appeared a few times. The V call is TRBV7-9, the J call TRBJ2-7; D may be TRBD1 (7 bases). CDR3 length: 18 residues. V shed 1 base and J shed 3 bases, with 22 bases lying between them. Germline CDR1 and CDR2: SEHNR and FQNEAQ (reference sequence). The CDR3 region is CASSLEGGQSLFGYEQYF. The CDR3 DNA is TGTGCCAGCAGCTTAGAGGGGGGACAGAGCCTCTTTGGCTACGAGCAGTACTTC.